This TCR beta chain originates from a study of blood T cell repertoires in COVID-19. Authors' processing steps: Researchers report that nucleated cell counts were estimated from reference gene primer amplification. TCRdb's table, derived via immunoSEQ multiplex PCR, lists solely in-frame clones and lacks some. V and J calls and clone size are those listed in that table; D and trimming were worked out from the DNA. The repertoire holds about 410,000 clones, around 89% seen once, with roughly 1.4% in the top ten. V lost 4 bases and J 1 base, leaving 10 bases between the germline ends. This CDR3 has 14 residues. The V gene's germline CDR1 is MDHEN and CDR2 SYDVKM.

V and J are TRBV28 and TRBJ2-5; TRBD2 might be the D (6 bases). This clonotype was sampled from a woman in her forties with COVID-19, enrolled during active disease. Sequenced sample: peripheral blood. This chain's CDR3 is CASSSPGLQETQYF. CDR3 in DNA: TGTGCCAGCAGTTCTCCGGGACTCCAAGAGACCCAGTACTTC.